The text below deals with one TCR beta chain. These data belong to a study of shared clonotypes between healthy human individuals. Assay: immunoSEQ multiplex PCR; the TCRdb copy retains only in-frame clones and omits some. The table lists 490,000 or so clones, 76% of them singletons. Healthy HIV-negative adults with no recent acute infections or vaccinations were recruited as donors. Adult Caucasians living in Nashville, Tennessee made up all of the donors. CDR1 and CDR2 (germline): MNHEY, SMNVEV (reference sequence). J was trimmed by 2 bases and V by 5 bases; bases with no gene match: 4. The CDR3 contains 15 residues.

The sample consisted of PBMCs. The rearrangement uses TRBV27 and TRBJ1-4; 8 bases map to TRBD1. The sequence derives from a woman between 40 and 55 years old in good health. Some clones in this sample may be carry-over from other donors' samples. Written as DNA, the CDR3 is TGTGCCAGCAGTGACCCAGGGGGCACTAATGAAAAACTGTTTTTT. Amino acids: CASSDPGGTNEKLFF. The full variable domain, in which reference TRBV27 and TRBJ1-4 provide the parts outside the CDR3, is EAQVTQNPRYLITVTGKKLTVTCSQNMNHEYMSWYRQDPGLGLRQIYYSMNVEVTDKGDVPEGYKVSRKEKRNFPLILESPSPNQTSLYFCASSDPGGTNEKLFFGSGTQLSVL.